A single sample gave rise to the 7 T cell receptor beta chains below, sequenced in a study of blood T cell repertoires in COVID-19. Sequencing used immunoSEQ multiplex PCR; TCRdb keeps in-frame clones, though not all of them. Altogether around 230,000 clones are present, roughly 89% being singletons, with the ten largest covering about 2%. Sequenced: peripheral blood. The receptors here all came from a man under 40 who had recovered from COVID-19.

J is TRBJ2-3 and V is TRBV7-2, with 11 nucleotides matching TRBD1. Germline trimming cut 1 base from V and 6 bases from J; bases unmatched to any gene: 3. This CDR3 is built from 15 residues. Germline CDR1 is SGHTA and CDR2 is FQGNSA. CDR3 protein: CASSLGGQGADTQYF. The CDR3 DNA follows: TGTGCCAGCAGCTTAGGCGGACAGGGGGCTGATACGCAGTATTTT. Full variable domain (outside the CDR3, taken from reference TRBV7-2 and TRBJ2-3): GAGVSQSPSNKVTEKGKDVELRCDPISGHTALYWYRQSLGQGLEFLIYFQGNSAPDKSGLPSDRFSAERTGGSVSTLTIQRTQQEDSAVYLCASSLGGQGADTQYFGPGTRLTVL.

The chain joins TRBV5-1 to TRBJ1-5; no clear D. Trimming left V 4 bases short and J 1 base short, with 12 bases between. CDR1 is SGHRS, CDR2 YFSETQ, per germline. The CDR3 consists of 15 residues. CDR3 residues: CASSESLSSNQPQHF. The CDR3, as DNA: TGCGCCAGCAGCGAGTCGCTCTCCAGCAATCAGCCCCAGCATTTT.

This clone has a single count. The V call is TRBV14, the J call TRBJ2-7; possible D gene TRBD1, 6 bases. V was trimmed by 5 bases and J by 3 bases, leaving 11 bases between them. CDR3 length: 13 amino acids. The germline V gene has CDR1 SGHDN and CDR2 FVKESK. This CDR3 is CASSIQGHYEQYF. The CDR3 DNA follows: TGTGCCAGCAGCATACAGGGACACTACGAGCAGTACTTC. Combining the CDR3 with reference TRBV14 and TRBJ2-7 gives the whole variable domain EAGVTQFPSHSVIEKGQTVTLRCDPISGHDNLYWYRRVMGKEIKFLLHFVKESKQDESGMPNNRFLAERTGGTYSTLKVQPAELEDSGVYFCASSIQGHYEQYFGPGTRLTVT.

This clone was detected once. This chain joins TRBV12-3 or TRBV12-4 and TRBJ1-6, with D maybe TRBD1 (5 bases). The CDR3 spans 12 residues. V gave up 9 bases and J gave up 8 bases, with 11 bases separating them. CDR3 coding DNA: TGTGCCAGTAGGGAGGGGCATTCACCCCTCCACTTT. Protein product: CASREGHSPLHF.

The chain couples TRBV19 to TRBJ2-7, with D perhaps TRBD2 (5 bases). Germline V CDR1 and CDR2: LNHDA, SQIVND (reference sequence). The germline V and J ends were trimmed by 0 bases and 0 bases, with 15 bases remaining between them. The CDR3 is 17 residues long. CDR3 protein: CASSIDPSWAHSYEQYF. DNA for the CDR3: TGTGCCAGTAGTATAGATCCTAGCTGGGCCCACTCCTACGAGCAGTACTTC.

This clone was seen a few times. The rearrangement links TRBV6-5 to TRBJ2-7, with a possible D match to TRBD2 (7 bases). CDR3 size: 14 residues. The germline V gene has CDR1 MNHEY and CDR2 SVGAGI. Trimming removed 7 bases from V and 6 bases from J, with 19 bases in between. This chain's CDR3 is CASKSTGGLGEQYF. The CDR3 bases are TGTGCCAGCAAAAGTACGGGGGGCCTCGGCGAGCAGTACTTC.

CDR3 sequence reads: CASSFSSISDTQYF. The DNA of the CDR3 is TGTGCCAGCTCGTTCTCTAGCATTTCAGATACGCAGTATTTT. The gene calls are TRBV6-4 and TRBJ2-3, with D tentatively TRBD2 (5 bases). V was shortened by 8 bases and J by 4 bases, with 16 bases between the two germline ends. Looked up from germline, CDR1 is MRHNA and CDR2 is SNTAGT. The length of the CDR3 is 14 residues.